This TCR beta chain was captured in a study of cytomegalovirus exposure and HLA in healthy donors. Study overall: The same platform as the roughly 630 first-cohort repertoires was used for the roughly 130 validation repertoires, a later analysis reported. Study-wide results and limits: With high specificity and sensitivity, the classifier reportedly diagnosed cytomegalovirus status. Subsequent analysis showed first-cohort TCR clusters tending to co-occur in about 110 validation repertoires.

The table came from immunoSEQ multiplex PCR; TCRdb's copy has only in-frame clones and leaves some out. The top ten hold about 2% of the sample, which has 220,000 or so clones, 87% seen once. Germline V CDR1 and CDR2: MGHRA, YSYEKL. V shed 3 bases and J shed 3 bases, with 9 bases lying between them. This CDR3 spans 13 amino acids. To note about this clone: The antigen remains unidentified.

Material: PBMCs. The chain couples TRBV4-1 to TRBJ2-7; D is perhaps TRBD2 (6 bases). This sequence was found in a woman aged 18-29 years in good health and CMV-seropositive. DNA of the CDR3: TGCGCCAGCAGCCAGGGACTGGTCTACGAGCAGTACTTC. Amino acid sequence: CASSQGLVYEQYF.